This T cell receptor beta chain originates from a study of blood T cell repertoires in COVID-19. Study summary: COVID-19 samples from acute and convalescent phases originated in the United States, Italy and Spain. Sources were T cells, B-cell-depleted T cells, or PBMCs; the material itself was cDNA or gDNA.

The method was immunoSEQ multiplex PCR; TCRdb's version includes in-frame clones alone and lacks a portion of them. This sample has fewer than 200,000 clones; approximately 88% occur once, and the top ten carry approximately 4.1%. This CDR3 has 12 residues. Trimming removed 3 bases at V and 2 bases at J, with 3 bases between. Germline V CDR1 and CDR2: KGHSH, LQKENI. A few counts support this clone. Sequencing was done on a sample of peripheral blood. The sequence was collected from a woman in her sixties or seventies who had recovered from COVID-19. The chain carries TRBV18 and TRBJ2-3; D uncertain. In nucleotides, the CDR3 is TGTGCCAGCTCACCTCACACAGATACGCAGTATTTT. This codes for CASSPHTDTQYF.